By frequency in the sample, the clone carrying this TCR beta chain is medium-sized. Its specificity is unknown. The sample holds other DNA sequences that translate to the same CDR3. Germline V CDR1 and CDR2: SQVTM, ANQGSEA. Trimming removed 6 bases at V and 4 bases at J, with 15 bases between. This CDR3 has 13 residues. This entry belongs to a study of cytomegalovirus exposure and HLA in healthy donors. Sequencing was performed with immunoSEQ multiplex PCR; in TCRdb, only in-frame clones are kept and a portion is missing. The sample carries 110,000 or so clones, about 88% recorded once. Broader study findings: The classifier, whose performance was assessed in both the original and validation cohorts, reportedly diagnosed cytomegalovirus status with high specificity and sensitivity.

The J gene is TRBJ1-1, the V gene TRBV29-1; D ambiguous. This TCR derives from a man in his late teens or twenties in good health and CMV-seropositive. Sequenced sample: PBMCs. This chain's CDR3 is CSVRPGESTEAFF. CDR3 nucleotide sequence: TGCAGCGTCCGACCCGGGGAGAGCACTGAAGCTTTCTTT.